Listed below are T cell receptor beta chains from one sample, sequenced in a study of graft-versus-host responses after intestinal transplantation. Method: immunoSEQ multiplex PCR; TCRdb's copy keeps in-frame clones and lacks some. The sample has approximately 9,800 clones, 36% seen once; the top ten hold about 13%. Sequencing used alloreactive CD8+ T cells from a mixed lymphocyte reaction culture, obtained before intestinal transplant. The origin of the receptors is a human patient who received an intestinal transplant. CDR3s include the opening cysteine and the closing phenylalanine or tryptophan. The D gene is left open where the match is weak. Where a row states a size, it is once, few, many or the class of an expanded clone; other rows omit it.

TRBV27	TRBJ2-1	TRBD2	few	CASGTSVYNEQFF	TGTGCCAGCGGGACTAGCGTATACAATGAGCAGTTCTTC
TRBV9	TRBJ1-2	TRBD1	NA	CASSEARDRYGYTF	TGTGCCAGCAGCGAGGCCCGGGACAGATATGGCTACACCTTC
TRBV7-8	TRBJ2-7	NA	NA	CASSLEVNGTSGSLTYEQYF	TGTGCCAGCAGCCTAGAAGTTAACGGGACAAGCGGATCGCTCACCTACGAGCAGTACTTC
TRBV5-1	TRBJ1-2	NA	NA	CASSLGGFFYGYTF	TGCGCCAGCAGCTTGGGCGGGTTTTTCTATGGCTACACCTTC
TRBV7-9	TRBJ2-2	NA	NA	CASTQVPNTGELFF	TGTGCCAGCACACAGGTACCGAACACCGGGGAGCTGTTTTTT
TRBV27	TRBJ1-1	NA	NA	CASSLSTGGTEAFF	TGTGCCAGCAGTTTATCGACGGGGGGCACTGAAGCTTTCTTT
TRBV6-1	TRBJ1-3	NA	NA	CASSISADSGNTIYF	TGTGCCAGCAGTATCTCGGCGGACTCTGGAAACACCATATATTTT
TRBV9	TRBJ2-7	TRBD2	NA	CASSYPAAASGYKSSYEQYF	TGTGCCAGCAGCTACCCGGCTGCGGCTAGCGGATATAAAAGCTCCTACGAGCAGTACTTC
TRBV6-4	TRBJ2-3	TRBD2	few	CASSDSSGRADTQYF	TGTGCCAGCAGTGACTCTAGCGGGAGGGCAGATACGCAGTATTTT
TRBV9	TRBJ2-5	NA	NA	CASSVDYGASVQETQYF	TGTGCCAGCAGCGTAGATTATGGGGCTAGCGTGCAAGAGACCCAGTACTTC
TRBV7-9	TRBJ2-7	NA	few	CASSSGASSYEQYF	TGTGCCAGCAGCTCTGGAGCGAGCTCCTACGAGCAGTACTTC
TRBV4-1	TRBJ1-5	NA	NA	CASSRKLLGPQHF	TGCGCCAGCAGCCGGAAACTTCTAGGGCCCCAGCATTTT
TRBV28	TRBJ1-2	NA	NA	CASSLSPGRGAGGYTF	TGTGCCAGCAGTTTATCCCCAGGCAGGGGCGCAGGCGGCTACACCTTC
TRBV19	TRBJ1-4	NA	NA	CASKPYWNEKLFF	TGTGCCAGCAAGCCCTACTGGAATGAAAAACTGTTTTTT
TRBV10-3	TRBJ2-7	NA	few	CAISESAGRNHEQYF	TGTGCCATCAGTGAGTCGGCAGGGAGGAACCACGAGCAGTACTTC
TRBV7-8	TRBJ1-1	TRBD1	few	CASSPMDRDNWHTEAFF	TGTGCCAGCAGCCCGATGGACAGGGACAATTGGCACACTGAAGCTTTCTTT
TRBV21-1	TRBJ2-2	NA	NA	CASSPLKRGTGVDTGELFF	TGTGCCAGCAGCCCATTGAAACGGGGGACAGGGGTCGACACCGGGGAGCTGTTTTTT